The clone carrying this T cell receptor (beta chain) was counted ten times or more. Its antigen is as yet unknown. J gave up 4 bases and V 4 bases, and 0 bases lay outside the gene matches. CDR1 and CDR2 (germline): SNHLY, FYNNEI. CDR3 length equals 14 residues. This specimen comes from a study of naive and memory T cell subsets. Both TRBC1 and TRBC2 were covered by a beta constant-region primer of two equimolar oligonucleotides. One entry per CDR3 protein, called by TCRdb with MiXCR from the UMI-ligation and nested PCR reads. Of 19,000 or so distinct CDR3 sequences detected, 11% appear once; the ten largest clones hold 15% to 20%. Broader study findings: Activation and differentiation may alter RNA-based TCR counts. In CD4 and CD8 cells, diversity dropped from naive through EMRA.

CD4+ T cell IFNgamma after overnight CMV lysate exposure gave donor CMV status. The sequenced sample was central memory CD8+ T cells from blood. The TCR comes from a human donor in good health. This sequence joins TRBV2 and TRBJ2-2; 10 bases fit TRBD1. The CDR3 nucleotides are TGTGCCAGCAGTGGGACAGGGGGCACCGGGGAGCTGTTTTTT. Amino acids: CASSGTGGTGELFF.